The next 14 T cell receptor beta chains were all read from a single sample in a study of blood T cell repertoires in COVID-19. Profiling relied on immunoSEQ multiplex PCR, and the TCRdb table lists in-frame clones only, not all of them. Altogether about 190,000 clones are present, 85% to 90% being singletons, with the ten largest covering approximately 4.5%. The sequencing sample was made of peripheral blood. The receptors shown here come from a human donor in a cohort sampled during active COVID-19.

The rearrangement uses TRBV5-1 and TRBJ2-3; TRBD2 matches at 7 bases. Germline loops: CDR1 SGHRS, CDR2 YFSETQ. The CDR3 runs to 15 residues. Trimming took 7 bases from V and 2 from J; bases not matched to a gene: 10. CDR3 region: CASFGGTINTDTQYF. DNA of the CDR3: TGCGCCAGCTTCGGAGGGACTATCAACACAGATACGCAGTATTTT.

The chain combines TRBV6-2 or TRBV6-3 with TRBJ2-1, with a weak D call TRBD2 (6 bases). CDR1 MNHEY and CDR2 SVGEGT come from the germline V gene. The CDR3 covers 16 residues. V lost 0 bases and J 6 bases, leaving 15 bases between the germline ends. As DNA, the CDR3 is TGTGCCAGCAGTTACTCGAGAACGGGAGCCCCCAATGAGCAGTTCTTC. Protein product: CASSYSRTGAPNEQFF.

CDR3 amino acids: CASSPKNTGELFF. The CDR3 DNA reads TGTGCCAGCAGCCCTAAGAACACCGGGGAGCTGTTTTTT. The chain combines TRBV13 with TRBJ2-2; D gene ambiguous. Germline V gene data show CDR1 as PRHDT and CDR2 as FYEKMQ (reference sequence). Deletions cut 5 bases from V and 1 base from J, with 5 bases between. The CDR3 is made up of 13 amino acids.

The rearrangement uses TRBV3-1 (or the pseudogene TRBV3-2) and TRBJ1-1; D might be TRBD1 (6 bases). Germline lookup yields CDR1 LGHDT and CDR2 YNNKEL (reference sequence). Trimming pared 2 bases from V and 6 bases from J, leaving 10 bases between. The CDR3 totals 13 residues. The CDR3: CASSQQGMAEAFF. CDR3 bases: TGTGCCAGCAGCCAACAGGGGATGGCTGAAGCTTTCTTT.

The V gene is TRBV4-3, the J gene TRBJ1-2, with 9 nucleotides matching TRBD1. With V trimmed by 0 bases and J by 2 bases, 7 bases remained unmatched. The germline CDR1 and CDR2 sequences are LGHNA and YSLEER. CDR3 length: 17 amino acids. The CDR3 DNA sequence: TGCGCCAGCAGCCAAGATGTTAGAGGGACAGGGAACTATGGCTACACCTTC. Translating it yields CASSQDVRGTGNYGYTF.

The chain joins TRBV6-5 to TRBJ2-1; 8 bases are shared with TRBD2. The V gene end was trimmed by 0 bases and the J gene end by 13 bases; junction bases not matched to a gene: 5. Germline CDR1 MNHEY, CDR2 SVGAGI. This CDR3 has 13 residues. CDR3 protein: CASSYSSAGEQFF. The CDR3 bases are TGTGCCAGCAGTTACTCCTCAGCGGGAGAACAGTTCTTC.

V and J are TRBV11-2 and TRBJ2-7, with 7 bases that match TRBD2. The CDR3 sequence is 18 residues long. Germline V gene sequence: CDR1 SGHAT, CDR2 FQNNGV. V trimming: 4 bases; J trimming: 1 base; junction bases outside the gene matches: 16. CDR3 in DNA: TGTGCCAGCAGCTCCATGGGGCTAGCGGAGCGACCTTCCTACGAGCAGTACTTC. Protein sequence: CASSSMGLAERPSYEQYF.

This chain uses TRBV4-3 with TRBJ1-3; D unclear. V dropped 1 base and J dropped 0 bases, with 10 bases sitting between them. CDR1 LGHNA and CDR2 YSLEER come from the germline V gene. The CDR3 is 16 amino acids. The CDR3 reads CASSQVARGSGNTIYF. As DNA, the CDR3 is TGCGCCAGCAGCCAAGTTGCTCGGGGCTCTGGAAACACCATATATTTT.

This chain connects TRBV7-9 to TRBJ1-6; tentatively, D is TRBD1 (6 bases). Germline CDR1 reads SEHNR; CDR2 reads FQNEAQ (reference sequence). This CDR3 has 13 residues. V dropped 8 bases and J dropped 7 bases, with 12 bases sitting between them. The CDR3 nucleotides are TGTGCCAGCGAACAGGGCCTCAATTCACCCCTCCACTTT. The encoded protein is CASEQGLNSPLHF.

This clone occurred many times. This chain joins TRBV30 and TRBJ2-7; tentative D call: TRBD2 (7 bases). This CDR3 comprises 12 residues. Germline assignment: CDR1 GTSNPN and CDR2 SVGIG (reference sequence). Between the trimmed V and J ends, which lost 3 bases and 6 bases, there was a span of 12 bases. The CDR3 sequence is CAWSAGAGEQYF. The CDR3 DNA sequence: TGTGCCTGGAGCGCGGGGGCAGGCGAGCAGTACTTC.

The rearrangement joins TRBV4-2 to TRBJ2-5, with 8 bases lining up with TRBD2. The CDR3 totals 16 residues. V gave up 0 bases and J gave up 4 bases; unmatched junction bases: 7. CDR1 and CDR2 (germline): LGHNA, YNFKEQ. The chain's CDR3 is CASSQDPGRERETQYF. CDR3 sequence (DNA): TGTGCCAGCAGCCAAGATCCCGGGAGGGAACGAGAGACCCAGTACTTC.

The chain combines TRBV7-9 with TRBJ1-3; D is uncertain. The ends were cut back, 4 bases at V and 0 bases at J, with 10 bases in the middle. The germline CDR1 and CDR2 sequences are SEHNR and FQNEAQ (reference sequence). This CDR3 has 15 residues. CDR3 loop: CASSSTTISGNTIYF. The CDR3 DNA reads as TGTGCCAGCAGCTCCACAACAATCTCTGGAAACACCATATATTTT.

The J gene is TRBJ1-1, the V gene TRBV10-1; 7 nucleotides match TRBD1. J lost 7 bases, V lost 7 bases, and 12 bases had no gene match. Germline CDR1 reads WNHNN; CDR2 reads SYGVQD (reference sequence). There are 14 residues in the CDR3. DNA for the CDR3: TGCGCCAGCACCTCTAGGACAGGCGAGTGTGAAGCTTTCTTT. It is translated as CASTSRTGECEAFF.

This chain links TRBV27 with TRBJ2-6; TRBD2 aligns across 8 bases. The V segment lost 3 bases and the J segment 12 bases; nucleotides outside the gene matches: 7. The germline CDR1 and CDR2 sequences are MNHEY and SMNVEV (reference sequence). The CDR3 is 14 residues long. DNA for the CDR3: TGTGCCAGCAGTTTCCAGCGGGAGTCGAGCGTCCTGACTTTC. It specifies CASSFQRESSVLTF.